This TCR beta chain stems from a study of blood T cell repertoires in COVID-19. The overall study: Acute and convalescent COVID-19 samples came from the United States, Italy and Spain. Nucleic acid was either cDNA or gDNA, and it came from T cells, B-cell-depleted T cells, or PBMCs.

In the original workflow: Quantification of nucleated cells was approximated via reference gene primer amplification. TCRdb's table, derived via immunoSEQ multiplex PCR, lists solely in-frame clones and lacks some. The V and J calls and the clone size are those of that table, but D and trimming were determined from the DNA. Of about 140,000 clones listed, 60% to 80% are singletons. The V gene's germline CDR1 is MDHEN and CDR2 SYDVKM. With 6 bases removed from V and 6 bases from J, the gap between germline ends came to 12 bases. The CDR3 length is 14 residues. This clone has a handful of counts. The clonotype was recovered from a man aged 55 to 70 who had recovered from COVID-19. The sequenced sample was peripheral blood. The chain couples TRBV28 to TRBJ1-6, with a tentative D call TRBD1 (5 bases). The CDR3 DNA reads TGTGCCAGCAGGATACAGGATTTTAATTCACCCCTCCACTTT. Encoded protein: CASRIQDFNSPLHF.